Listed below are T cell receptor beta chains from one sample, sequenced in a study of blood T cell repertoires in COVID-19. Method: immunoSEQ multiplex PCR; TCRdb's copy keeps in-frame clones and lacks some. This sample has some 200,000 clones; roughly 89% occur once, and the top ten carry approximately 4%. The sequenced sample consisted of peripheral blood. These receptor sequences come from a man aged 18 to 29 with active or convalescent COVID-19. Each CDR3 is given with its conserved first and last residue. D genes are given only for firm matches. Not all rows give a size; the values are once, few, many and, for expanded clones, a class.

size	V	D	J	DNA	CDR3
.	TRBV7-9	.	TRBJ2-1	TGTGCCAGCAGTCTAGGCGACAATGAGCAGTTCTTC	CASSLGDNEQFF
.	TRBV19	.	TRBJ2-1	TGTGCCAGTAGTATGTCGGCCCTCACGGGGCAGTTCTTC	CASSMSALTGQFF
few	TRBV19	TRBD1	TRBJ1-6	TGTGCCAGTAGGAACCGGGACAGGGATAATTCACCCCTCCACTTT	CASRNRDRDNSPLHF
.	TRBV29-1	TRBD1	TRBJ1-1	TGCAGCGGGACCGGGACAGGGAACACTGAAGCTTTCTTT	CSGTGTGNTEAFF
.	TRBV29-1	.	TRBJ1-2	TGCAGCGTTGAGGGCCCTGACTATGGCTACACCTTC	CSVEGPDYGYTF
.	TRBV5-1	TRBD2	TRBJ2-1	TGCGCCAGCAGCCCCGGACTAGCGGGAGGAGATGAGCAGTTCTTC	CASSPGLAGGDEQFF
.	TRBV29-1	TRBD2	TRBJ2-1	TGCAGCGCCGATAGCGGGGACCGCAATGAGCAGTTCTTC	CSADSGDRNEQFF
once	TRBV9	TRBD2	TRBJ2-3	TGTGCCAGCAGCGTAGACCTATCGGGGGGGACGGCAGATACGCAGTATTTT	CASSVDLSGGTADTQYF
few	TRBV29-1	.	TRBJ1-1	TGCAGCGTTGTGAACCTTGGGGGGGCGGAAGCTTTCTTT	CSVVNLGGAEAFF
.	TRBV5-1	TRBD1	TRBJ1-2	TGCGCCAGCAGCGTTGAGGGACTGACAGGGGGCTATGGCTACACCTTC	CASSVEGLTGGYGYTF
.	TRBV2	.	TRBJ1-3	TGTGCCCGGGCGCGGGGCCGGGGGTCTGGAAACACCATATATTTT	CARARGRGSGNTIYF
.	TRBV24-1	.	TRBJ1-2	TGTGCCACCAGTGATTTACAGGGAGGCTACACCTTC	CATSDLQGGYTF
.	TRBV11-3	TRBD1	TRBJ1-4	TGTGCCAGCAGCTCAGGGGTACAGGGGGCGGAAAAACTGTTTTTT	CASSSGVQGAEKLFF
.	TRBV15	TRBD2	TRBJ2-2	TGTGCCACCAGGGCGGGGGGGCCTTTCGGGGAGCTGTTTTTT	CATRAGGPFGELFF
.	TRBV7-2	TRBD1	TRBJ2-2	TGTGCCAGCAGCACACCACGGGACAGGGGAGACACCGGGGAGCTGTTTTTT	CASSTPRDRGDTGELFF
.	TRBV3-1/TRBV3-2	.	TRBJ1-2	TGTGCCAGCAGCTCCGGGGATTATGGCTACACCTTC	CASSSGDYGYTF
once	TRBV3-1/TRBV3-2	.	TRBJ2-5	TGTGCCAGCAGCCACGAAAGCCGAGGCGGAGGTCCGTGGCAAGAGACCCAGTACTTC	CASSHESRGGGPWQETQYF
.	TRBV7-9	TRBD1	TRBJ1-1	TGTGCCAGCAGCGGACAGGGAGAAACTGAAGCTTTCTTT	CASSGQGETEAFF
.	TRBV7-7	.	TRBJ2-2	TGTGCCAGCAGCTTACTTCAGGGACTCGGCGGGGAGCTGTTTTTT	CASSLLQGLGGELFF
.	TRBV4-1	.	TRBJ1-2	TGCGCCAGCAGCCAAGACGACAGGAGTGGGTATGGCTACACCTTC	CASSQDDRSGYGYTF
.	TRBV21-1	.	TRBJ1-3	TGTGCCAGCAGCAATCGTGGGCTTCAAGAGGACACCTACTCTGGAAACACCATATATTTT	CASSNRGLQEDTYSGNTIYF